The source of this T cell receptor (beta chain) is a study of T cells in Graves' hyperthyroidism and ophthalmopathy (dated by TCRdb to about 2019). Context from the whole study: Peripheral blood samples were taken at the time of initial diagnosis, prior to any treatment. Once sampling was done, hyperthyroidism patients were given methimazole at a starting dose of 30 mg daily, whereas ophthalmopathy patients were given high-dose intravenous methylprednisolone. For training and testing, the 100 or so patients in the discovery cohort were randomly divided in a 7:3 ratio. In several Graves' hyperthyroidism patients, the study also compared T-cell repertoires from thyroid tissue with T-cell repertoires from blood. Prospective prediction of ophthalmopathy was tested in an independent validation cohort of some 20 hyperthyroidism patients and 17 patients who later progressed to ophthalmopathy. A discovery cohort of about a hundred patients, roughly 40 with Graves' ophthalmopathy and 57 with stable Graves' hyperthyroidism, was used to find distinguishing TCR V-J signatures. TCR Vbeta CDR3 sequencing of 120 to 150 peripheral blood samples (roughly 43 ophthalmopathy, around 80 hyperthyroidism and roughly 17 progressor patients) is reported in the paper. Broader findings and caveats from the paper: A 13 V-J signature model separated ophthalmopathy from stable hyperthyroidism, with approximately 87% sensitivity and 81.08% specificity in cross-validation and 80%/75% in testing. In validation, the model predicted progression to ophthalmopathy a median of around six months before onset, with 70% to 71% sensitivity and more than 72% specificity. Most expanded thyroid clonotypes (frequency above 0.001) were also detected in blood, a finding suggesting that blood repertoires may reflect thyroid immune responses. Sample size was not statistically predetermined, and investigators were not blinded to group allocation.

Spanning cysteine to phenylalanine, the CDR3 consists of 15 amino acids. Only the CDR3 DNA stays, 45 bases, in frame from base 1. Deletion took 0 bases off V and 3 bases off J, with a span of 12 bases between the germline ends. CDR1 is given as SQVTM and CDR2 as ANQGSEA, both from the germline V gene. The TCR beta CDR3 regions were amplified from RNA transcripts. For the first round of RT-PCR on the TCR CDR3, the HTBI primer set was used together with the Qiagen OneStep RT-PCR kit. Libraries were constructed in a second round of multiplex PCR, after which size selection and purification were carried out. Libraries were sequenced paired-end with 100 bp reads on an Illumina HiSeq2000. Concerning the study's data processing: Raw data were processed with SOAPnuke, discarding reads with adapters, uncalled bases, mean Phred below 15, or no exact constant-primer or identifier match. COPE v1.2.5 was used to merge the high-quality paired reads, and each unique nucleotide sequence was defined as a clonotype. MiTCR v1.1 was used to align the clonotypes against IMGT TRBV, TRBD and TRBJ reference segments. The analysis included only V-J combinations with a frequency above 0.0001, which together covered around 99% of the repertoires. The TCS score was defined as the ratio of F50 (clonal expansion) to E x V (chaos), calculated using BLOSUM62-based TCRdist between CDR3 peptides within each V-J. Welch's t-statistics and random forest reduced 500 to 550 V-J features to 10 to 15, which were used in a naive Bayes classifier (R e1071). Using fastp trimming at Q25 and MiXCR clonotype assembly, TCRdb reanalyzed the public sequencing data and kept in-frame beta chains. A single entry per CDR3 protein holds the most common genes and DNA from its merged rows. The V and J calls and clone size are TCRdb's, not the authors'. Across this sample there are 410,000 or so distinct CDR3 sequences, with under 15% seen only once. The top ten hold roughly an eighth of the sample.

Ophthalmopathy patients had moderately to severely active disease, with a Clinical Activity Score of 3 or more, a NOSPECS grade of 4 or more, and a disease duration of less than 3 months. The study excluded patients with uncontrolled infections, other autoimmune diseases, pregnancy or lactation. Diagnoses were based on clinical symptoms, serum thyroxine and TRAb, thyroid ultrasound and orbital computed tomography. Ficoll-Paque density gradient centrifugation was used to isolate PBMCs from around 10 ml of fresh peripheral blood. Trizol reagent was used to extract total RNA, and RNA quality was then checked on an Agilent 2100 Bioanalyzer. This clonotype was observed many times. The antigen this receptor binds is unknown. No much larger clone is present one base from it, and per-base qualities are unavailable.

The rearranged chain carries TRBV29-1 and TRBJ2-1; a confident D gene designation cannot be given. Sequenced material: blood. This TCR was sampled from a man between 18 and 29 years old with Graves' ophthalmopathy. The nucleotides read TGCAGCGTTGAAGACCCGGGTCGCGTCTACAATGAGCAGTTCTTC. Its amino acids are CSVEDPGRVYNEQFF.